The source of this T cell receptor (beta chain) is a study of blood T cell repertoires in COVID-19. Study-level information: The origin of the acute and convalescent COVID-19 samples was the United States, Italy and Spain. PBMCs, B-cell-depleted T cells, or T cells were the source of the cDNA or gDNA that made up the material.

Per the study methods: Counts of nucleated cells, estimated from reference gene primer amplification, were obtained. Data came from immunoSEQ multiplex PCR; TCRdb stores just in-frame clones and leaves some out. The DNA gave D and trimming, while V, J and clone size come from that table. The data contain 200,000 to 300,000 clones, roughly 88% of them singletons. The CDR3 length is 15 residues. Germline V gene sequence: CDR1 SGHKS, CDR2 YYEKEE (reference sequence). V gave up 6 bases and J gave up 7 bases, with 20 bases separating them. The sample comprised peripheral blood. The chain carries TRBV5-5 and TRBJ1-5; no firm D call. The TCR originated in a man at least 80 years old with acute or convalescent COVID-19. The CDR3 bases are TGTGCCAGCACTCCTCAGATGGTCCGAGGACAGCCCCAGCATTTT. Translation: CASTPQMVRGQPQHF.